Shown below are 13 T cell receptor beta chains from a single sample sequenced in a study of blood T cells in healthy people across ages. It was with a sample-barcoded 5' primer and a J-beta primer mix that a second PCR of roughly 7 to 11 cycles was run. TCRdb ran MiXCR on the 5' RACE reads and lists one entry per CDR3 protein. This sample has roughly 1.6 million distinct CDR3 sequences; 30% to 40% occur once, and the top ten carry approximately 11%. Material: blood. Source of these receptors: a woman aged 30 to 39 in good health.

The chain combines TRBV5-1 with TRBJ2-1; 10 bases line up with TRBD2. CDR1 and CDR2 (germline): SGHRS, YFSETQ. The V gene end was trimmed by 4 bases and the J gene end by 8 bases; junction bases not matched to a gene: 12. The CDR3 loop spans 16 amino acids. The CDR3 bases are TGCGCCAGCAGCGGAGTAGCGGGAGGATTAGGCGATGAGCAGTTCTTC. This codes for CASSGVAGGLGDEQFF.

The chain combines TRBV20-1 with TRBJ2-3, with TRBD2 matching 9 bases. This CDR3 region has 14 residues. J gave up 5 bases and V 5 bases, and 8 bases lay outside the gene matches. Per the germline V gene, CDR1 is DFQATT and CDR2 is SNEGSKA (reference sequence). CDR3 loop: CSAVAGLAKDTQYF. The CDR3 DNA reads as TGCAGTGCTGTGGCGGGACTAGCTAAAGATACGCAGTATTTT.

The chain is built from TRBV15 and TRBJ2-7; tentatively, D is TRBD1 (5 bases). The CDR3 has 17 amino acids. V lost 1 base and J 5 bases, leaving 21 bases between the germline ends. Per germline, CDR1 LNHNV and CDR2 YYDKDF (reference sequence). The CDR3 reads CATSRVPNNRGRNEQYF. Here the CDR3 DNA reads TGTGCCACCAGCAGAGTTCCAAATAATAGGGGAAGAAACGAGCAGTACTTC.

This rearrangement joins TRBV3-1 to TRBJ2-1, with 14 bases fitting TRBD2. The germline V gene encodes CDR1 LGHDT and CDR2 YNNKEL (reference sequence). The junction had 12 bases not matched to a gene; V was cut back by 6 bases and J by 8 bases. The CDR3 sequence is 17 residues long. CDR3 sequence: CASSQWGLAGAVDEQFF. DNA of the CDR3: TGTGCCAGCAGTCAATGGGGACTAGCGGGAGCCGTAGATGAGCAGTTCTTC.

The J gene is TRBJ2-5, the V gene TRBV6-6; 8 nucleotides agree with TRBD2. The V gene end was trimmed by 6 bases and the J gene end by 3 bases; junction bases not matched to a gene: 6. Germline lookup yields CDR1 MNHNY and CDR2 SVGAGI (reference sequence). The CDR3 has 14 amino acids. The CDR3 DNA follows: TGTGCCAGCAGACCGGGGCGGGGGGAAGAGACCCAGTACTTC. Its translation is CASRPGRGEETQYF.

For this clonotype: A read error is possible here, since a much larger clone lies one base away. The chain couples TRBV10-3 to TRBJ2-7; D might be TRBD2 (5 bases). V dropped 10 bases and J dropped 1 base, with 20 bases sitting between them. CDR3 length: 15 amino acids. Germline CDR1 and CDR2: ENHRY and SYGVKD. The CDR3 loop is CATSLAQWESYEQYF. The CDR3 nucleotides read TGTGCCACCTCCTTGGCCCAGTGGGAGTCCTACGAGCAGTACTTC.

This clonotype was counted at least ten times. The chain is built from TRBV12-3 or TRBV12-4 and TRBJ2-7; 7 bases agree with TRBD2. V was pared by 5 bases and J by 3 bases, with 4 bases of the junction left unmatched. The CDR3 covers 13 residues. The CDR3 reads CASSPTSNYEQYF. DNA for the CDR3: TGTGCCAGCAGTCCGACTAGCAACTACGAGCAGTACTTC.

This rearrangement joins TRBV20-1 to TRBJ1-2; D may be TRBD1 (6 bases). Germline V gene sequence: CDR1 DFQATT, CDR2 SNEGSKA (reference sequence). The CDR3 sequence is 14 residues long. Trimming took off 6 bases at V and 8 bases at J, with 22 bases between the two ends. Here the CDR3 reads CSAQTPSGTNGYTF. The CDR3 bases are TGCAGTGCCCAGACGCCATCCGGGACAAACGGCTACACCTTC.

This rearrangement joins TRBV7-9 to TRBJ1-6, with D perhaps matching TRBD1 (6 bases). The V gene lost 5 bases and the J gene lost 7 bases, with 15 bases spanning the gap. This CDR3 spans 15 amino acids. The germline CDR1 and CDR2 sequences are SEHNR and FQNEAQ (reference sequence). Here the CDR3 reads CASSPSGQPNSPLHF. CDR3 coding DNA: TGTGCCAGCAGCCCCTCCGGACAGCCGAATTCACCCCTCCACTTT. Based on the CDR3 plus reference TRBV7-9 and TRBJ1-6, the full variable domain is DTGVSQNPRHKITKRGQNVTFRCDPISEHNRLYWYRQTLGQGPEFLTYFQNEAQLEKSRLLSDRFSAERPKGSFSTLEIQRTEQGDSAMYLCASSPSGQPNSPLHFGNGTRLTVT.

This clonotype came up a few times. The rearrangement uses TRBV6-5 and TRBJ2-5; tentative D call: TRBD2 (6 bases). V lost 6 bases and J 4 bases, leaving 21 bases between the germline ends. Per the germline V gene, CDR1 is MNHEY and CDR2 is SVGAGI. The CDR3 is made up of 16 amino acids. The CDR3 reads CASSLAGLRFGETQYF. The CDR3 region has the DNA TGTGCCAGCAGCTTGGCGGGGCTCCGCTTTGGAGAGACCCAGTACTTC.

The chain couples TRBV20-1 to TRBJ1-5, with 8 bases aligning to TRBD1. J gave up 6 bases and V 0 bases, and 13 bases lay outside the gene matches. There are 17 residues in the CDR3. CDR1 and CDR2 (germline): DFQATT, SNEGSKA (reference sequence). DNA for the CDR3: TGCAGTGCTAGAGATCGAGCGGGACAGGTAATTGGTCAGCCCCAGCATTTT. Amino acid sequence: CSARDRAGQVIGQPQHF.

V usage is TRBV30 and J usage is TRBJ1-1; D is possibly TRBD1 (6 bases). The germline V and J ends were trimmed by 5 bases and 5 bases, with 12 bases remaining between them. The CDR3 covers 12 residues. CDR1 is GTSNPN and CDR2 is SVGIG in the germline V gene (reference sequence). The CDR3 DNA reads TGTGCCTGGGGCGGACAGAAAACTGAAGCTTTCTTT. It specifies CAWGGQKTEAFF.

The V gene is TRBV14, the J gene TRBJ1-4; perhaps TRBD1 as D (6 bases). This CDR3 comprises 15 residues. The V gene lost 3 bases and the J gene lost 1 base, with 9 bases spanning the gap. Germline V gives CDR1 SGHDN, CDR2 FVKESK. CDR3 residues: CASSHLQGTNEKLFF. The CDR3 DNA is TGTGCCAGCAGCCACCTACAGGGAACTAATGAAAAACTGTTTTTT.